A single sample is the source of the 13 T cell receptor beta chains below, sequenced in a study of T-cell reconstitution after alpha-beta-depleted transplantation in children. A TCRbeta library incorporating unique molecular identifiers was prepared. TCRdb reprocessed the PCR reads via MiXCR and lists one record per CDR3 protein. Here the sample spans more than 450,000 distinct CDR3 sequences, 15% to 20% being singletons. Source: PBMCs from the stem cell graft donor, taken from the stem cell graft. The receptor set was obtained from a human donor who donated a stem cell graft to a child with acute lymphoblastic leukemia.

The chain is built from TRBV7-2 and TRBJ2-5, with D possibly being TRBD2 (6 bases). V lost 2 bases to trimming and J lost 5 bases, with 15 bases between them. This CDR3 region has 15 residues. CDR1 is SGHTA, CDR2 FQGNSA, per germline. CDR3 region: CASSLLIAEAETQYF. CDR3 in DNA: TGTGCCAGCAGCTTATTAATAGCGGAGGCGGAGACCCAGTACTTC.

In this sample, this clonotype turned up many times. The V call is TRBV20-1, the J call TRBJ1-6; 9 bases line up with TRBD1. Germline V gene data show CDR1 as DFQATT and CDR2 as SNEGSKA (reference sequence). This CDR3 region has 15 residues. CDR3 sequence: CSVWTGAMDSSPLHF. CDR3 nucleotide sequence: TGCAGCGTATGGACAGGGGCAATGGATAGTTCACCCCTCCACTTT.

This clonotype was seen a few times. Here the CDR3 DNA reads TGTGCCAGCAGCGCGAGGACAGGGGGACTCTCTGGGGCCAACGTCCTGACTTTC. As protein: CASSARTGGLSGANVLTF. V and J are TRBV7-4 and TRBJ2-6; 10 nucleotides line up with TRBD1. There are 18 residues in the CDR3. The V and J ends lost 5 bases and 0 bases, in that order; junction bases with no gene match: 7. Germline assignment: CDR1 SGHVT and CDR2 SQSDAQ.

Only a few counts were recorded for this clonotype. This chain links TRBV30 with TRBJ2-1; tentative D call: TRBD1 (5 bases). The V and J ends lost 2 bases and 0 bases respectively, with 8 bases between them. This CDR3 comprises 14 residues. Germline V CDR1 and CDR2: GTSNPN, SVGIG (reference sequence). As DNA, the CDR3 is TGTGCCTGGAGTCGCAGGGACTCCTACAATGAGCAGTTCTTC. It translates to CAWSRRDSYNEQFF.

V and J are TRBV5-1 and TRBJ2-1, with D unresolved. The germline V gene has CDR1 SGHRS and CDR2 YFSETQ. This CDR3 is built from 15 residues. Trimming cost V 0 bases and J 4 bases, with 11 bases left between them. In nucleotides, the CDR3 is TGCGCCAGCAGCTTGGAAGCTTCCATTTACAATGAGCAGTTCTTC. Its protein is CASSLEASIYNEQFF.

This clonotype was counted a few times. The rearrangement joins TRBV29-1 to TRBJ2-7; D is unclear. The CDR3 has 13 amino acids. CDR1 is SQVTM and CDR2 is ANQGSEA in the germline V gene. Deletions cut 1 base from V and 0 bases from J, with 7 bases between. In nucleotides, the CDR3 is TGCAGCGTTGAAGGACACAACTCCTACGAGCAGTACTTC. This sequence encodes CSVEGHNSYEQYF.

There are a few counts of this clonotype. The chain has TRBV12-3 or TRBV12-4 and TRBJ2-7, with D perhaps TRBD2 (6 bases). The CDR3 has 14 residues. V dropped 3 bases and J dropped 4 bases, with 13 bases sitting between them. The CDR3 DNA sequence: TGTGCCAGCAGTTTTGGACTACCTCAATACGAGCAGTACTTC. It yields the protein CASSFGLPQYEQYF.

The chain's CDR3 is CASSPGPREQYF. In nucleotides, the CDR3 is TGCGCCAGCAGCCCGGGGCCTCGGGAGCAGTACTTC. This chain links TRBV4-1 with TRBJ2-7; D possibly matches TRBD1 or TRBD2 (5 bases each). The V gene's germline CDR1 is MGHRA and CDR2 YSYEKL. The CDR3 runs 12 residues. V lost 4 bases, J lost 7 bases, and 11 bases lay in between.

This clonotype came up a few times. The chain employs TRBV3-1 and TRBJ1-4; D not certain. This CDR3 spans 11 amino acids. V shed 3 bases and J shed 10 bases, with 6 bases lying between them. Germline CDR1 LGHDT, CDR2 YNNKEL (reference sequence). CDR3 protein: CASSHRRKLFF. CDR3 coding DNA: TGTGCCAGCAGCCACCGGCGAAAACTGTTTTTT.

For this clonotype: At one boundary the junction diverges from the germline segment, which might be a read error. The chain couples TRBV15 to TRBJ2-3; perhaps TRBD1 as D (7 bases). The CDR3 covers 12 residues. The germline gives CDR1 LNHNV, CDR2 YYDKDF (reference sequence). DNA for the CDR3: TGTGCCACCAGTCAAAGAGGAACAGGGGAGGAATTT. Translation: CATSQRGTGEEF.

The rearrangement joins TRBV15 to TRBJ2-5; a weak D match, TRBD1 (7 bases). The V end lost 5 bases, the J end lost 1 base, and 14 bases lay between the germline ends. CDR1 LNHNV and CDR2 YYDKDF come from the germline V gene (reference sequence). This CDR3 spans 15 amino acids. CDR3 amino acids: CATSSGGTAQETQYF. For the CDR3, the DNA is TGTGCCACCAGCTCAGGGGGGACAGCCCAAGAGACCCAGTACTTC. The whole variable domain, filled in from reference TRBV15 and TRBJ2-5, reads DAMVIQNPRYQVTQFGKPVTLSCSQTLNHNVMYWYQQKSSQAPKLLFHYYDKDFNNEADTPDNFQSRRPNTSFCFLDIRSPGLGDTAMYLCATSSGGTAQETQYFGPGTRLLVL.

This clonotype turned up a few times. This rearrangement joins TRBV6-1 to TRBJ1-4, with TRBD1 identical over 9 bases. The length of the CDR3 is 14 residues. Trimming took 6 bases from V and 7 from J; bases not matched to a gene: 6. Germline loops: CDR1 MNHNS, CDR2 SASEGT. The CDR3, as DNA: TGTGCCAGCAGGAGGGGACAGGGAGGTGAAAAACTGTTTTTT. This encodes CASRRGQGGEKLFF.

This clonotype has more than one count but fewer than ten. The chain has TRBV5-1 and TRBJ2-5; 9 bases are shared with TRBD2. Per the germline V gene, CDR1 is SGHRS and CDR2 is YFSETQ. Trimming removed 0 bases from V and 4 bases from J; junction bases left unmatched: 7. The CDR3 length is 16 residues. The DNA for the CDR3 is TGCGCCAGCAGCTTGGAAGGTAGCGGGAGATTAGAGACCCAGTACTTC. Its protein is CASSLEGSGRLETQYF.